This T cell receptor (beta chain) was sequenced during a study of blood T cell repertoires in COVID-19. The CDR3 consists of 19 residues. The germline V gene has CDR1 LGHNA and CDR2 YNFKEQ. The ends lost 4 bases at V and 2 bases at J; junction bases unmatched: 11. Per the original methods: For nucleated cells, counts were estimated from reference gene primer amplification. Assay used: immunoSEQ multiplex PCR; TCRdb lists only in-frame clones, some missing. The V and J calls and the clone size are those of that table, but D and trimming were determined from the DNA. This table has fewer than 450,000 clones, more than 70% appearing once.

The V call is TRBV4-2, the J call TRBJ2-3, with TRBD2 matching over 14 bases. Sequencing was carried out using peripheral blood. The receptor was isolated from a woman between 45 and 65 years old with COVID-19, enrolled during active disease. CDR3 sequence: CASSLLRTSGGLNTDTQYF. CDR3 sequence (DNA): TGTGCCAGCAGCCTTCTAAGGACTAGCGGGGGGTTGAACACAGATACGCAGTATTTT.